Described below is a single T cell receptor beta chain sequence and its context. Its antigen is currently unknown. Germline loops: CDR1 MNHNS, CDR2 SASEGT. V gave up 2 bases and J gave up 3 bases; unmatched junction bases: 6. This CDR3 is built from 15 residues. TCRdb keeps only in-frame clones here, not all; method: immunoSEQ multiplex PCR. The sample has about 72,000 clones; 84% are singletons. This entry is derived from a study of a mutant IDH1 vaccine in newly diagnosed glioma. Looking at the study overall: The start of vaccination came 4-6 weeks after radiotherapy alone, or with temozolomide cycles. Treated patients had a mean age of around 40 years and a 62.5% male, around 38% female split.

Time point noted: week 23, last vaccination. The study gave 300 ug of mutant IDH1 20-mer peptide per vaccine dose, with topical imiquimod. This sequence was found in a man between 18 and 35 years old with glioma. V is TRBV6-1 and J is TRBJ1-1; TRBD1 agrees at 7 bases. Material: PBMCs, obtained from a glioma patient whose treatment included an IDH1 peptide vaccine. CDR3 loop: CASSEKLTGYTEAFF. Here the CDR3 DNA reads TGTGCCAGCAGTGAAAAACTGACAGGGTACACTGAAGCTTTCTTT.